This note documents a single TCR beta chain sequence. This sample stems from a study of T cell responses to AZD1222 COVID-19 vaccine. Sequencing used immunoSEQ multiplex PCR; TCRdb keeps in-frame clones, though not all of them. The data contain 95,000 to 110,000 clones, approximately 90% of them singletons. This CDR3 is built from 14 residues. Germline V gene lookup returns CDR1 SGHRS and CDR2 YFSETQ. V shed 2 bases and J shed 3 bases, with 9 bases lying between them. Sequenced material: peripheral blood, taken on day 0 of AZD1222 vaccination. V usage is TRBV5-1 and J usage is TRBJ1-5; D may be TRBD1 (6 bases). The receptor comes from an adult in good health. In DNA form, the CDR3 reads TGCGCCAGCAGCTTAACAGGGAACAATCAGCCCCAGCATTTT. The encoded protein is CASSLTGNNQPQHF.